These T cell receptor beta chains were read from a single sample in a study of blood T cell repertoires in COVID-19. Sequenced by immunoSEQ multiplex PCR; TCRdb stores in-frame clones only, minus some. The sample shows about 68,000 clones, approximately 90% of them seen only once. Material: peripheral blood. These receptors were taken from a man aged 50 to 60 with COVID-19, enrolled during active disease. Each CDR3 is given with its conserved first and last residue. A D gene is named only where the DNA matches it firmly. Part of the rows lack a size; the others show once, few, many or a class for expanded clones.

d_call,v_call,j_call,clone_size,cdr3_nt,cdr3_aa
TRBD1,TRBV3-1/TRBV3-2,TRBJ1-1,once,TGTGCCAGCAGCCCCCGACAGGGGCTGGGGAACACTGAAGCTTTCTTT,CASSPRQGLGNTEAFF
NA,TRBV5-5,TRBJ2-2,NA,TGTGCCAGCAGCAGGCAGGCCGGGGGGAACACCGGGGAGCTGTTTTTT,CASSRQAGGNTGELFF
TRBD2,TRBV7-2,TRBJ2-3,once,TGTGCCAGCAGCCAGGGACTAGTAACAGATACGCAGTATTTT,CASSQGLVTDTQYF
TRBD2,TRBV10-3,TRBJ2-1,few,TGTGCCATCAGCCAATTCGACCCGGGATCTAGCGGCGGTGAGCAGTTCTTC,CAISQFDPGSSGGEQFF
TRBD1,TRBV4-3,TRBJ1-2,NA,TGCGCCAGCAGCCAGGTGCAGGGGGCTTCCTATGGCTACACCTTC,CASSQVQGASYGYTF
TRBD1,TRBV28,TRBJ2-3,NA,TGTGCCAGCAGTTTGCTCGGACAGGACACAGATACGCAGTATTTT,CASSLLGQDTDTQYF
TRBD1,TRBV7-8,TRBJ2-3,NA,TGTGCCAGCAGCTTGACAGGGGGTACGCAGTATTTT,CASSLTGGTQYF
TRBD2,TRBV4-2,TRBJ2-3,NA,TGTGCCAGCAGCCAGGGCGGGACTAGCGGCATCACAGATACGCAGTATTTT,CASSQGGTSGITDTQYF
NA,TRBV10-3,TRBJ2-7,NA,TGTGCCATCAGTGAGTTTAGCGAGCAGTACTTC,CAISEFSEQYF
TRBD1,TRBV9,TRBJ2-1,NA,TGTGCCAGCAGCCCCTTCAGGACAGGGGCTTACAATGAGCAGTTCTTC,CASSPFRTGAYNEQFF
TRBD1,TRBV4-1,TRBJ1-4,NA,TGCGCCAGCAGCCATAACGACAGGGATGATGAAAAACTGTTTTTT,CASSHNDRDDEKLFF
NA,TRBV30,TRBJ1-1,NA,TGTGCCTGGAGCAGGGAATTCTCCACTGAAGCTTTCTTT,CAWSREFSTEAFF
NA,TRBV3-1/TRBV3-2,TRBJ2-2,NA,TGTGCCAGCAGCCGAGAAGGGGGCACCGGGGAGCTGTTTTTT,CASSREGGTGELFF
NA,TRBV7-2,TRBJ1-2,NA,TGTGCCAGCAGCTTAGCCGGACAAATCCACTATGGCTACACCTTC,CASSLAGQIHYGYTF
TRBD2,TRBV5-1,TRBJ2-5,once,TGCGCCAGCAGCTTCGGGCTAGCGGGACAAGAGACCCAGTACTTC,CASSFGLAGQETQYF
NA,TRBV7-2,TRBJ1-5,NA,TGTGCCAGCAGCTTAGTCTTTGGGGGCCAGCCCCAGCATTTT,CASSLVFGGQPQHF
TRBD1,TRBV28,TRBJ1-1,NA,TGTGCCAGCAGTTCGCCCCGGACAGGGGAGTTGGCTGAAGCTTTCTTT,CASSSPRTGELAEAFF
NA,TRBV30,TRBJ1-1,NA,TGTGCCTCAGGGGAGAACACTGAAGCTTTCTTT,CASGENTEAFF
NA,TRBV3-1/TRBV3-2,TRBJ2-5,few,TGTGCCAGCAGCCAAGGAGGGGAGGCCGAAGAGACCCAGTACTTC,CASSQGGEAEETQYF
TRBD1,TRBV2,TRBJ1-3,few,TGTGCCAGCAGCAACAGGGGTGACTCTGGAAACACCATATATTTT,CASSNRGDSGNTIYF
NA,TRBV6-5,TRBJ1-1,NA,TGTGCCAGCAGTTACTCTCGCAGGGGCACTGAAGCTTTCTTT,CASSYSRRGTEAFF
TRBD2,TRBV10-3,TRBJ2-1,NA,TGTGCCATCAGAGGGACTATCAATGAGCAGTTCTTC,CAIRGTINEQFF